This is a list of T cell receptor beta chains from one sample in a study of blood T cell repertoires in COVID-19. The table came from immunoSEQ multiplex PCR; TCRdb's copy has only in-frame clones and leaves some out. The table lists 300,000 or so clones, about 85% of them singletons. Material: PBMCs or T cells enriched from blood (not recorded which). The receptors were sampled from a woman aged 30 to 39 who had recovered from COVID-19. CDR3s include the opening cysteine and the closing phenylalanine or tryptophan. D genes are given only for firm matches. Size values are once, few and many counts, or a class for expanded clones, and some rows have none.

len: 14; j_gene: TRBJ1-3; v_gene: TRBV7-9; d_gene: TRBD1; abundance: -; CDR3aa: CAAGDRGLGNTIYF; CDR3nt: TGTGCCGCCGGGGACAGGGGGCTCGGAAACACCATATATTTT
len: 13; j_gene: TRBJ1-2; v_gene: TRBV3-1/TRBV3-2; d_gene: -; abundance: -; CDR3aa: CASSQEAGIGYTF; CDR3nt: TGTGCCAGCAGCCAAGAGGCCGGGATCGGCTACACCTTC
len: 15; j_gene: TRBJ1-5; v_gene: TRBV19; d_gene: -; abundance: -; CDR3aa: CASAVVTSGNQPQHF; CDR3nt: TGTGCCAGCGCGGTGGTGACCAGTGGCAATCAGCCCCAGCATTTT
len: 13; j_gene: TRBJ1-6; v_gene: TRBV12-3/TRBV12-4; d_gene: TRBD1; abundance: -; CDR3aa: CASTPGQNSPLHF; CDR3nt: TGTGCCAGCACCCCGGGACAGAATTCACCCCTCCACTTT
len: 15; j_gene: TRBJ1-2; v_gene: TRBV5-6; d_gene: TRBD1; abundance: -; CDR3aa: CASSLEGARNYGYTF; CDR3nt: TGTGCCAGCAGCTTGGAGGGGGCGCGTAACTATGGCTACACCTTC
len: 14; j_gene: TRBJ1-5; v_gene: TRBV2; d_gene: -; abundance: -; CDR3aa: CASSADGLNQPQHF; CDR3nt: TGTGCCAGCAGCGCGGACGGACTCAATCAGCCCCAGCATTTT
len: 16; j_gene: TRBJ1-2; v_gene: TRBV6-5; d_gene: -; abundance: -; CDR3aa: CASSYRLPNTDYGYTF; CDR3nt: TGTGCCAGCAGTTATAGGCTCCCGAACACAGACTATGGCTACACCTTC
len: 13; j_gene: TRBJ1-1; v_gene: TRBV6-5; d_gene: -; abundance: -; CDR3aa: CASSYSRDTEAFF; CDR3nt: TGTGCCAGCAGTTACAGCAGGGACACTGAAGCTTTCTTT
len: 13; j_gene: TRBJ1-1; v_gene: TRBV19; d_gene: -; abundance: -; CDR3aa: CASSQGGNTEAFF; CDR3nt: TGTGCCAGTAGCCAAGGGGGAAACACTGAAGCTTTCTTT
len: 14; j_gene: TRBJ1-2; v_gene: TRBV11-2; d_gene: TRBD1; abundance: -; CDR3aa: CASSSGQGAGGYTF; CDR3nt: TGTGCCAGCAGCTCAGGACAGGGGGCCGGTGGCTACACCTTC
len: 15; j_gene: TRBJ2-2; v_gene: TRBV19; d_gene: -; abundance: -; CDR3aa: CASSIGGGSTGELFF; CDR3nt: TGTGCCAGTAGTATAGGCGGGGGCAGCACCGGGGAGCTGTTTTTT
len: 12; j_gene: TRBJ1-2; v_gene: TRBV7-2; d_gene: TRBD1; abundance: -; CDR3aa: CASSLARGQRAF; CDR3nt: TGTGCCAGCAGCTTAGCGCGGGGACAGCGCGCCTTC
len: 13; j_gene: TRBJ1-2; v_gene: TRBV18; d_gene: -; abundance: few; CDR3aa: CASSPQGDYGYTF; CDR3nt: TGTGCCAGCTCACCACAGGGGGACTATGGCTACACCTTC
len: 13; j_gene: TRBJ1-1; v_gene: TRBV19; d_gene: -; abundance: -; CDR3aa: CASSVTVNTEAFF; CDR3nt: TGTGCCAGTAGTGTGACAGTGAACACTGAAGCTTTCTTT
len: 15; j_gene: TRBJ2-1; v_gene: TRBV7-3; d_gene: TRBD2; abundance: -; CDR3aa: CASSWEGTSGNEQFF; CDR3nt: TGTGCCAGCAGCTGGGAGGGGACTAGCGGCAATGAGCAGTTCTTC
len: 15; j_gene: TRBJ1-2; v_gene: TRBV5-1; d_gene: TRBD1; abundance: -; CDR3aa: CASSTGTGAWYGYTF; CDR3nt: TGCGCCAGCAGCACCGGGACAGGGGCCTGGTATGGCTACACCTTC
len: 14; j_gene: TRBJ1-3; v_gene: TRBV5-6; d_gene: -; abundance: -; CDR3aa: CASSLGRAGNTIYF; CDR3nt: TGTGCCAGCAGCTTAGGGAGGGCTGGAAACACCATATATTTT
len: 13; j_gene: TRBJ1-2; v_gene: TRBV4-1; d_gene: -; abundance: -; CDR3aa: CASSQVTGSGYTF; CDR3nt: TGCGCCAGCAGCCAAGTGACGGGTAGTGGCTACACCTTC
len: 18; j_gene: TRBJ1-6; v_gene: TRBV7-9; d_gene: TRBD1; abundance: -; CDR3aa: CASSQKRDRGFWNSPLHF; CDR3nt: TGTGCCAGCAGCCAAAAACGGGACAGGGGATTCTGGAATTCACCCCTCCACTTT
len: 15; j_gene: TRBJ2-7; v_gene: TRBV6-2/TRBV6-3; d_gene: -; abundance: -; CDR3aa: CASSYLERAGAEQYF; CDR3nt: TGTGCCAGCAGTTACTTAGAGCGGGCGGGGGCCGAGCAGTACTTC
len: 14; j_gene: TRBJ1-2; v_gene: TRBV30; d_gene: TRBD1; abundance: -; CDR3aa: CAWSERGPLGGYTF; CDR3nt: TGTGCCTGGAGTGAGAGGGGGCCCCTGGGCGGCTACACCTTC
len: 14; j_gene: TRBJ2-5; v_gene: TRBV3-1/TRBV3-2; d_gene: -; abundance: -; CDR3aa: CASSHYRDQETQYF; CDR3nt: TGTGCCAGCAGCCACTACAGGGACCAAGAGACCCAGTACTTC
len: 15; j_gene: TRBJ1-1; v_gene: TRBV27; d_gene: -; abundance: -; CDR3aa: CASSQNMGLNTEAFF; CDR3nt: TGTGCCAGCAGTCAAAACATGGGGCTGAACACTGAAGCTTTCTTT
len: 13; j_gene: TRBJ1-2; v_gene: TRBV5-1; d_gene: TRBD1; abundance: -; CDR3aa: CASSWGQGKGYTF; CDR3nt: TGCGCCAGCAGCTGGGGACAGGGCAAAGGCTACACCTTC
len: 14; j_gene: TRBJ1-2; v_gene: TRBV19; d_gene: TRBD1; abundance: -; CDR3aa: CASSGTGDYYGYTF; CDR3nt: TGTGCCAGTAGTGGGACAGGCGATTACTATGGCTACACCTTC
len: 15; j_gene: TRBJ2-3; v_gene: TRBV6-5; d_gene: TRBD2; abundance: -; CDR3aa: CASSLLAGWSDTQYF; CDR3nt: TGTGCCAGCAGTTTACTAGCGGGGTGGTCAGATACGCAGTATTTT
len: 14; j_gene: TRBJ1-3; v_gene: TRBV10-3; d_gene: -; abundance: -; CDR3aa: CAIRTDRGLNTIYF; CDR3nt: TGTGCCATCAGGACGGACAGAGGACTGAACACCATATATTTT
len: 13; j_gene: TRBJ2-7; v_gene: TRBV6-2/TRBV6-3; d_gene: -; abundance: -; CDR3aa: CASSSQPQGEQYF; CDR3nt: TGTGCCAGCAGTTCCCAGCCCCAGGGCGAGCAGTACTTC
len: 14; j_gene: TRBJ2-3; v_gene: TRBV4-1; d_gene: -; abundance: -; CDR3aa: CASSQAFRSDTQYF; CDR3nt: TGCGCCAGCAGCCAAGCGTTTAGATCAGATACGCAGTATTTT
len: 15; j_gene: TRBJ1-1; v_gene: TRBV6-4; d_gene: -; abundance: -; CDR3aa: CASRAGGTTNTEAFF; CDR3nt: TGTGCCAGCAGAGCCGGGGGGACGACGAACACTGAAGCTTTCTTT
len: 14; j_gene: TRBJ2-3; v_gene: TRBV7-9; d_gene: TRBD2; abundance: few; CDR3aa: CASTGGGSGDTQYF; CDR3nt: TGTGCCAGCACCGGCGGGGGGTCAGGAGATACGCAGTATTTT